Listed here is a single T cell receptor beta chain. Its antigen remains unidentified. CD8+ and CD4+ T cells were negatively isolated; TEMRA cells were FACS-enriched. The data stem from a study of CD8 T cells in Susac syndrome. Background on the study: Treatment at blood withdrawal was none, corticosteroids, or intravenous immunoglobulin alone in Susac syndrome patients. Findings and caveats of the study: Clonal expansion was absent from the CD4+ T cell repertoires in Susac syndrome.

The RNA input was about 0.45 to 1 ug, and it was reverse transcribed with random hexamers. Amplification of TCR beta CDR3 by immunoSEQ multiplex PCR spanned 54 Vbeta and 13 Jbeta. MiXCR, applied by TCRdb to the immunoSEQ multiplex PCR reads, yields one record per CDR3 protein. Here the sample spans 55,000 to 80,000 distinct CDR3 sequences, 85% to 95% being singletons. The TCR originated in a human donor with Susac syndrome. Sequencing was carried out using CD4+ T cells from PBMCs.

Here the CDR3 DNA reads TGTGCTTGCACGGCGACAGGGGGCCGGGGCTACACCTTC. Its translation: CACTATGGRGYTF. This rearrangement joins TRBV5-4 to TRBJ1-2, with 10 bases aligning to TRBD1. The germline V gene has CDR1 SGHNT and CDR2 YYREEE (reference sequence). This CDR3 is built from 13 residues. Full variable domain (outside the CDR3, taken from reference TRBV5-4 and TRBJ1-2): ETGVTQSPTHLIKTRGQQVTLRCSSQSGHNTVSWYQQALGQGPQFIFQYYREEENGRGNFPPRFSGLQFPNYSSELNVNALELDDSALYLCACTATGGRGYTFGSGTRLTVV.